These 11 T cell receptor beta chains were all obtained from the same sample, sequenced in a study of blood T cell dynamics during melanoma immunotherapy. Clones were sequenced by immunoSEQ multiplex PCR, and TCRdb holds only the in-frame ones, with some missing. This table has roughly 10,000 clones, 80% appearing once. Sample time point: week 3, after first cycle of checkpoint inhibitor. The sequencing used blood, collected from a patient treated with checkpoint blockade. These receptors all come from a human donor with melanoma.

The V call is TRBV29-1, the J call TRBJ1-3; D is undetermined. The germline V and J ends were trimmed by 4 bases and 3 bases, with 10 bases remaining between them. The CDR3 contains 13 residues. Germline-derived CDR1 and CDR2 are SQVTM and ANQGSEA. CDR3 region: CSVVLGGGNTIYF. DNA of the CDR3: TGCAGCGTTGTGCTCGGCGGTGGAAACACCATATATTTT. The full variable domain, its missing parts supplied by reference TRBV29-1 and TRBJ1-3, is SAVISQKPSRDICQRGTSLTIQCQVDSQVTMMFWYRQQPGQSLTLIATANQGSEATYESGFVIDKFPISRPNLTFSTLTVSNMSPEDSSIYLCSVVLGGGNTIYFGEGSWLTVV.

The V and J genes are TRBV18 and TRBJ1-4; possible D gene TRBD1, 6 bases. The CDR3 length is 14 residues. The V end lost 6 bases, the J end lost 8 bases, and 16 bases lay between the germline ends. CDR1 is KGHSH and CDR2 is LQKENI in the germline V gene. Written as DNA, the CDR3 is TGTGCCAGCTCGACACAGGGCGTTACGGAAAAACTGTTTTTT. This sequence encodes CASSTQGVTEKLFF.

This clone was picked up a small number of times. The chain joins TRBV4-3 to TRBJ2-7; TRBD2 agrees at 11 bases. This CDR3 is 16 amino acids long. Trimming removed 0 bases from V and 5 bases from J; junction bases left unmatched: 6. CDR1 and CDR2 from the germline V gene are LGHNA and YSLEER. The CDR3: CASSQELAGGPHEQYF. The CDR3 coding sequence is TGCGCCAGCAGCCAAGAATTAGCGGGAGGGCCGCACGAGCAGTACTTC.

The V call is TRBV4-1, the J call TRBJ1-4; D is ambiguous. This CDR3 comprises 13 residues. Germline CDR1 is MGHRA and CDR2 is YSYEKL. V was trimmed by 4 bases and J by 5 bases, leaving 8 bases between them. In nucleotides, the CDR3 is TGCGCCAGCAGCCCCCGCGCCAATGAAAAACTGTTTTTT. Protein: CASSPRANEKLFF.

V and J are TRBV6-6 and TRBJ2-5; 10 nucleotides line up with TRBD2. This CDR3 spans 15 amino acids. In germline, CDR1 is MNHNY, CDR2 SVGAGI (reference sequence). The V gene end was trimmed by 6 bases and the J gene end by 4 bases; junction bases not matched to a gene: 8. Here the CDR3 reads CASSLGAGGRETQYF. The CDR3 DNA follows: TGTGCCAGCAGCCTGGGAGCGGGGGGGAGAGAGACCCAGTACTTC.

The chain links TRBV29-1 to TRBJ2-5; weak D call: TRBD2 (5 bases). Germline CDR1 SQVTM, CDR2 ANQGSEA. Trimming left V 2 bases short and J 4 bases short, with 14 bases between. The CDR3 runs 14 residues. The CDR3 DNA reads TGCAGCGTTGAACTAGCACCTGGCGGAGAGACCCAGTACTTC. Its protein product is CSVELAPGGETQYF.

The chain links TRBV7-3 to TRBJ1-1; D is perhaps TRBD1 (5 bases). The CDR3 sequence is 15 residues long. Trimming cost V 2 bases and J 2 bases, with 12 bases left between them. Germline CDR1 is SGHTA and CDR2 is FQGTGA. CDR3 coding DNA: TGTGCCAGCAGCTTAGGGCAGGGCTTCAACACTGAAGCTTTCTTT. Translated: CASSLGQGFNTEAFF.

The genes are TRBV7-2 and TRBJ2-2, with D possibly matching TRBD1 (5 bases). The CDR3 contains 15 residues. The V gene's germline CDR1 is SGHTA and CDR2 FQGNSA. The V end lost 0 bases, the J end lost 5 bases, and 10 bases lay between the germline ends. This CDR3 reads CASSLARRQTGELFF. The CDR3 DNA sequence: TGTGCCAGCAGCTTAGCGAGGAGACAGACCGGGGAGCTGTTTTTT.

The V call is TRBV2, the J call TRBJ2-7; perhaps TRBD1 as D (5 bases). CDR1 SNHLY and CDR2 FYNNEI come from the germline V gene. The CDR3 covers 13 residues. V was cut by 6 bases and J by 7 bases, with 16 bases left in between. The CDR3 region has the DNA TGTGCCAGCAGGCTAAAGGACACTCGGGAGCAGTACGTC. Translation: CASRLKDTREQYV.

The chain couples TRBV9 to TRBJ2-1, with D unclear. This CDR3 is built from 13 residues. Between the trimmed V and J ends, which lost 7 bases and 1 base, there was a span of 9 bases. Germline V CDR1 and CDR2: SGDLS, YYNGEE. The DNA for the CDR3 is TGTGCCAGCGCCCGGGCTTCCTACAATGAGCAGTTCTTC. Translation: CASARASYNEQFF.

The J gene is TRBJ2-1, the V gene TRBV11-2; no firm D call. V was clipped by 3 bases and J by 8 bases, with 8 bases between them. This CDR3 contains 12 residues. Germline V gene lookup returns CDR1 SGHAT and CDR2 FQNNGV. The CDR3 DNA reads as TGTGCCAGCAGCTTGATCGTGGATGAGCAGTTCTTC. Its translation: CASSLIVDEQFF.